One TCR beta chain is described in this entry. The antigen is undetermined. The data were obtained in a study of T cell responses to AZD1222 COVID-19 vaccine. Findings of the study overall: Spike-specific TCR breadth and depth rose after two AZD1222 doses. Close to half of spike-specific TCRs reportedly recognize unmutated variant regions. Across spike, vaccine-associated CD4 TCRs were found, dominant at 160-218 and 743-854. Without day 14 samples, only post-peak T cell repertoires were studied.

CDR3 length equals 14 residues. CDR1 is MGHDK, CDR2 SYGVNS, per germline. V lost 0 bases, J lost 8 bases, and 5 bases stayed unmatched. The data were produced by immunoSEQ multiplex PCR, yet TCRdb's version contains in-frame clones alone and is incomplete. The top ten clones hold around 45% of a sample with under 130,000 clones, 89% of them seen once. The chain links TRBV25-1 to TRBJ1-2; TRBD1 agrees at 8 bases. The starting material was peripheral blood, obtained 28 days after the second AZD1222 dose. The TCR was taken from an adult who received the AZD1222 COVID-19 vaccine. The CDR3 region has the DNA TGTGCCAGCAGTGAATATAACCCAGGGGGCGGCTACACCTTC. The encoded protein is CASSEYNPGGGYTF.